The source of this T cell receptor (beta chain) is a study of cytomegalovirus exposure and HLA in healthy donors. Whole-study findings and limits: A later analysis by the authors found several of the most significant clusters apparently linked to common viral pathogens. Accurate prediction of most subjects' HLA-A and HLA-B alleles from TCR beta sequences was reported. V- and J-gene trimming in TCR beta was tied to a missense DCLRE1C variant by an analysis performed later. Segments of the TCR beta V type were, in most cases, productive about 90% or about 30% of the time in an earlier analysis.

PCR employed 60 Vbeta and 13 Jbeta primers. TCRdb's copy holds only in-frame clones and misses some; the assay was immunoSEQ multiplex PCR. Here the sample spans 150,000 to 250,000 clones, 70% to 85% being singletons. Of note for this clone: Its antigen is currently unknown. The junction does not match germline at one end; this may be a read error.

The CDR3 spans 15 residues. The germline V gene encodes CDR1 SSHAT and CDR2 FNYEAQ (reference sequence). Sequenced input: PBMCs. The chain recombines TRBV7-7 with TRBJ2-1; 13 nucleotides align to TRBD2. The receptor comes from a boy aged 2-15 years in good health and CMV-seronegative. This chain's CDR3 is CASSLGTSGVDEQFF. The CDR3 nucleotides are TGTGCTAGCAGCTTAGGGACTAGCGGGGTCGATGAGCAGTTCTTC.